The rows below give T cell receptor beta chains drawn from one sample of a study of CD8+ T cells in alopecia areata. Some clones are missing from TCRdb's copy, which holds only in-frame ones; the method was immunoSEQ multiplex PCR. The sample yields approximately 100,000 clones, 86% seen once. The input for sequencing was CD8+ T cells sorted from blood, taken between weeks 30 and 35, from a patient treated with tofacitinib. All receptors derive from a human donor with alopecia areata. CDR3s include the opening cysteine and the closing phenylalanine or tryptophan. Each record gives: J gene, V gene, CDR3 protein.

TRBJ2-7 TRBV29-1 CSVALFGQGGQYEQYF
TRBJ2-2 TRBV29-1 CSVPGGSGELFF
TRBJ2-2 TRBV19 CASSWDQNTGELFF
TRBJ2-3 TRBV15 CATSRPGSSGGETQYF
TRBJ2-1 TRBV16 CASSPVGANEQFF
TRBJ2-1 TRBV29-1 CSVEDTLALNEQFF
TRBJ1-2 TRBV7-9 CASTYLTGGNNGYTF
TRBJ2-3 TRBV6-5 CASSGTAADTQYF
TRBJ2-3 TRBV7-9 CASSLTGAGDWADTQYF
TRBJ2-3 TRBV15 CATSRPRDGSQYF
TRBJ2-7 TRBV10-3 CAISIALLTGQTYEQYF
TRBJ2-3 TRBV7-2 CASSSSRNTQYF
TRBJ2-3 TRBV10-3 CAISELGDTQYF
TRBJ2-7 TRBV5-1 CASSLFPYEQYF
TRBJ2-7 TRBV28 CASSFFRGPFVHAYEQYF
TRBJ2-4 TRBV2 CASIPVGSNIQYF
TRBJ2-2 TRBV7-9 CASSAVRETHTGELFF
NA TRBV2 CASSGHEQYF
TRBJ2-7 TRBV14 CASSPRTVGYEQYF
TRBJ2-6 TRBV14 CASSPLDSGANVLTF
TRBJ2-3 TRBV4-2 CASSSSTDTQYF
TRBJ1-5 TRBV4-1 CASSQDKLQGGGQPQHF